The 10 T cell receptor beta chains presented below share a single source sample, sequenced in a study of blood T cell repertoires in COVID-19. The assay was immunoSEQ multiplex PCR, and TCRdb's table has in-frame clones only and misses some. The sample holds approximately 25,000 clones, approximately 72% seen once. The sample taken for sequencing was peripheral blood. These receptors were collected from a man in his forties or fifties with COVID-19, enrolled during active disease.

The V call is TRBV7-9, the J call TRBJ1-1, with 7 bases lining up with TRBD1. Trimming removed 7 bases from V and 3 bases from J; junction bases left unmatched: 8. Germline lookup yields CDR1 SEHNR and CDR2 FQNEAQ (reference sequence). This CDR3 has 14 residues. CDR3 residues: CASIPDRSDTEAFF. CDR3 DNA sequence: TGTGCCAGCATCCCGGACAGGTCGGACACTGAAGCTTTCTTT.

The chain links TRBV28 to TRBJ1-2, with D perhaps TRBD1 (5 bases). Trimming shortened V by 3 bases and J by 8 bases, and 10 bases separated the two germline ends. CDR1 MDHEN and CDR2 SYDVKM come from the germline V gene. The CDR3 sequence is 12 residues long. For the CDR3, the DNA is TGTGCCAGCAGTTTTAGGGGATCAGGCTACACCTTC. It encodes CASSFRGSGYTF.

This clone was detected only a few times. This chain links TRBV29-1 with TRBJ1-1; a possible D gene is TRBD1 (5 bases). Germline loops: CDR1 SQVTM, CDR2 ANQGSEA. With 7 bases removed from V and 0 bases from J, the gap between germline ends came to 9 bases. CDR3 size: 12 residues. For the CDR3, the DNA is TGCAGCGCTCGGGGGGTGAACACTGAAGCTTTCTTT. Encoded protein: CSARGVNTEAFF.

The chain recombines TRBV10-3 with TRBJ1-3, with 8 bases that match TRBD1. Trimming removed 8 bases from V and 0 bases from J; junction bases left unmatched: 6. CDR3 length: 15 amino acids. Germline lookup yields CDR1 ENHRY and CDR2 SYGVKD. The DNA of the CDR3 is TGTGCCATCCGTGGACAGGGAGGCTCTGGAAACACCATATATTTT. Translated: CAIRGQGGSGNTIYF.

The V gene is TRBV30, the J gene TRBJ1-4; D unresolved. CDR1 and CDR2 from the germline V gene are GTSNPN and SVGIG (reference sequence). CDR3 size: 16 residues. V dropped 1 base and J dropped 4 bases, with 16 bases sitting between them. Here the CDR3 reads CAWSASRVRGNEKLFF. For the CDR3, the DNA is TGTGCCTGGAGTGCCTCGAGGGTTCGGGGTAATGAAAAACTGTTTTTT.

This chain connects TRBV10-3 to TRBJ2-3, with 7 bases lining up with TRBD1. J gave up 0 bases and V 8 bases, and 2 bases lay outside the gene matches. The CDR3 is 13 amino acids. CDR1 is ENHRY, CDR2 SYGVKD, per germline. The CDR3 region has the DNA TGTGCCATCTCGACAGGGAGCACAGATACGCAGTATTTT. Protein sequence: CAISTGSTDTQYF.

The rearrangement uses TRBV11-2 and TRBJ2-4; 12 bases fit TRBD1. CDR1 is SGHAT, CDR2 FQNNGV, per germline. The CDR3 runs to 16 residues. Trimming cost V 6 bases and J 3 bases; bases outside gene matches: 6. CDR3 amino acids: CASRGTGGSGKNIQYF. As DNA, the CDR3 is TGTGCCAGCAGGGGGACAGGGGGCTCAGGCAAAAACATTCAGTACTTC.

This chain connects TRBV6-5 to TRBJ2-1; 8 bases align to TRBD2. There are 15 residues in the CDR3. Germline trimming cut 7 bases from V and 8 bases from J; bases unmatched to any gene: 13. Germline lookup yields CDR1 MNHEY and CDR2 SVGAGI. CDR3 sequence reads: CASNAASGSLYEQFF. The CDR3 DNA sequence: TGTGCCAGCAACGCAGCTAGCGGGTCTCTCTATGAGCAGTTCTTC.

The V and J genes are TRBV7-9 and TRBJ2-7, with 7 bases aligning to TRBD1. This CDR3 contains 14 residues. The V gene end was trimmed by 5 bases and the J gene end by 4 bases; junction bases not matched to a gene: 8. Germline lookup yields CDR1 SEHNR and CDR2 FQNEAQ (reference sequence). The CDR3 region is CASSDDRVRYEQYF. DNA of the CDR3: TGTGCCAGCAGCGATGACAGGGTAAGGTACGAGCAGTACTTC.

The chain has TRBV7-6 and TRBJ1-4, with D maybe TRBD1 (5 bases). Deletions cut 5 bases from V and 11 bases from J, with 21 bases between. There are 15 residues in the CDR3. Germline V gene sequence: CDR1 SGHVS, CDR2 FNYEAQ. The DNA for the CDR3 is TGTGCCAGCAGCCCGTACGTAAGGGGTCCAGACAAACTGTTTTTT. Residues: CASSPYVRGPDKLFF. The full variable domain, rest sourced from reference TRBV7-6 and TRBJ1-4, is GAGVSQSPRYKVTKRGQDVALRCDPISGHVSLYWYRQALGQGPEFLTYFNYEAQQDKSGLPNDRFSAERPEGSISTLTIQRTEQRDSAMYRCASSPYVRGPDKLFFGSGTQLSVL.